This TCR beta chain stems from a study of neoadjuvant nivolumab and ipilimumab in lung cancer. The overall study: Nivolumab 3 mg/kg was given days 1, 15 and 29, plus ipilimumab 1 mg/kg day 1 in combination.

General study findings and limits: Higher pretherapy blood TCR richness went with higher resected-tumor richness. From pretherapy to surgery, tumor richness and clonality rose with dual therapy. TCR clonality did not significantly correlate with pathologic tumor regression.

Produced via immunoSEQ multiplex PCR; TCRdb's table is partial and in-frame only. This table holds 8,000 to 10,000 clones, around 80% found once. Details on this clone: What it recognizes is unknown.

The receptor comes from an adult with non-small cell lung cancer. Specimen: peripheral blood, collected before neoadjuvant nivolumab, alone or with ipilimumab.

Here the CDR3 reads CASGPKASGLGYTF. The CDR3 DNA reads as TGTGCTAGTGGTCCCAAAGCAAGTGGCCTAGGCTACACCTTC. J is TRBJ1-2 and V is TRBV12-5; D gene unclear. Germline V lookup: CDR1 LGHNT, CDR2 FRNRAP. V dropped 5 bases and J dropped 8 bases, with 18 bases sitting between them. The CDR3 is 14 residues long.